The clone carrying this T cell receptor (beta chain) has just one count. The CDR3 extends over 14 amino acids. The V gene's germline CDR1 is SEHNR and CDR2 FQNEAQ (reference sequence). Trimming removed 3 bases at V and 5 bases at J, with 14 bases between. Here immunoSEQ multiplex PCR was the method, and the copy in TCRdb shows in-frame clones only, minus some. This sample has under 95,000 clones; about 90% occur once, and the top ten carry around 1.4%. The data were taken from a study of T cell responses to AZD1222 COVID-19 vaccine. This sequence originates from an adult who received the AZD1222 COVID-19 vaccine. The chain couples TRBV7-9 to TRBJ2-7; D may be TRBD1 (5 bases). Sequencing used peripheral blood, obtained 28 days after the second AZD1222 dose. As DNA, the CDR3 is TGTGCCAGCAGCTTGGGCACCCTGGGGCACGAGCAGTACTTC. This translates into CASSLGTLGHEQYF.